This T cell receptor beta chain was recorded in a study of neurological immune-mediated disorders. This clonotype was seen ten or more times. 5'RACE employing 10-nucleotide random UMIs yielded the cDNA. From the 5' RACE reads, TCRdb called clonotypes with MiXCR, one entry per CDR3 protein. This sample yields 55,000 to 75,000 distinct CDR3 sequences, of which around 2.3% are seen a single time; about 2.9% belongs to the top ten. The CDR3 runs 13 residues. Trimming cost V 6 bases and J 4 bases; bases outside gene matches: 3. CDR1 is ENHRY, CDR2 SYGVKD, per germline. The rearrangement uses TRBV10-3 and TRBJ1-5; TRBD1 matches at 7 bases. The origin of this receptor is a man in his forties or fifties with multiple sclerosis. The sample taken for sequencing was PBMCs. The CDR3 is CAIRGQPNQPQHF. The CDR3 coding sequence is TGTGCCATCAGGGGACAGCCTAATCAGCCCCAGCATTTT.